These T cell receptor beta chains were read from a single sample in a study of cytomegalovirus exposure and HLA in healthy donors. Clones were sequenced by immunoSEQ multiplex PCR, and TCRdb holds only the in-frame ones, with some missing. The sample lists 85,000 to 130,000 clones, about 70% occurring once. The sample consisted of PBMCs. These receptors were obtained from a female donor in good health and CMV-seronegative. Both conserved end residues are part of each CDR3. The order of the fields is D gene, V gene, clone size, J gene, CDR3 DNA, CDR3 protein. D genes are given only for firm matches. The size entry is marked missing in some rows and otherwise reads once, few, many or a size class.

D gene: .; V gene: TRBV10-2; clone size: .; J gene: TRBJ1-2; CDR3 DNA: TGCGCCAGCAGTGAGTCGGGCAGACCTAACTATGGCTACACCTTC; CDR3 protein: CASSESGRPNYGYTF
D gene: TRBD2; V gene: TRBV5-8; clone size: .; J gene: TRBJ2-1; CDR3 DNA: TGTGCCAGCATGCGCGGCGGGAGAGGTTACAATGAGCAGTTCTTC; CDR3 protein: CASMRGGRGYNEQFF
D gene: TRBD1; V gene: TRBV2; clone size: .; J gene: TRBJ1-4; CDR3 DNA: TGTGCCAGCAGTAAGGGACAGACGGCAACTAATGAAAAACTGTTTTTT; CDR3 protein: CASSKGQTATNEKLFF
D gene: TRBD1; V gene: TRBV11-2; clone size: .; J gene: TRBJ2-5; CDR3 DNA: TGTGCCAGCAGCTTAGTCCGACAGGGGGCCCGGGAGACCCAGTACTTC; CDR3 protein: CASSLVRQGARETQYF
D gene: .; V gene: TRBV12-5; clone size: .; J gene: TRBJ1-5; CDR3 DNA: TGTGCTAGTGGTTTCGGGGGGCCCGGGGGATATAGCAATCAGCCCCAGCATTTT; CDR3 protein: CASGFGGPGGYSNQPQHF
D gene: .; V gene: TRBV23-1; clone size: .; J gene: TRBJ2-7; CDR3 DNA: TGCGCCAGCCCTCAAGACGGAGATTTCTACGAGCAGTACTTC; CDR3 protein: CASPQDGDFYEQYF
D gene: TRBD1; V gene: TRBV2; clone size: once; J gene: TRBJ2-5; CDR3 DNA: TGTGCCAGCAGGGAGAAGACAGGGGGAGCGGAGACCCAGTACTTC; CDR3 protein: CASREKTGGAETQYF
D gene: .; V gene: TRBV11-1; clone size: .; J gene: TRBJ2-1; CDR3 DNA: TGTGCCAGCAGGCGTACCCGGGGTTCCTACAATGAGCAGTTCTTC; CDR3 protein: CASRRTRGSYNEQFF
D gene: .; V gene: TRBV30; clone size: .; J gene: TRBJ2-3; CDR3 DNA: TGTGCCACCGGGACTAGCACAGATACGCAGTATTTT; CDR3 protein: CATGTSTDTQYF
D gene: TRBD1; V gene: TRBV2; clone size: .; J gene: TRBJ2-2; CDR3 DNA: TGTGCCAGCAGTGAAACCTCGGACAGGATCGGCGGGGAGCTGTTTTTT; CDR3 protein: CASSETSDRIGGELFF
D gene: .; V gene: TRBV7-9; clone size: .; J gene: TRBJ1-1; CDR3 DNA: TGTGCCAGCAGCTTAGCGGGCCGTTATAACACTGAAGCTTTCTTT; CDR3 protein: CASSLAGRYNTEAFF
D gene: .; V gene: TRBV21-1; clone size: .; J gene: TRBJ1-2; CDR3 DNA: TGTGCCAACCCCCTCGGGACAGGGGAATATGGCTACACCTTC; CDR3 protein: CANPLGTGEYGYTF
D gene: TRBD1; V gene: TRBV5-1; clone size: .; J gene: TRBJ1-2; CDR3 DNA: TGCGCCAGCAGCCAAGGGACAGGGGGAGGCTACACCTTC; CDR3 protein: CASSQGTGGGYTF
D gene: TRBD2; V gene: TRBV5-1; clone size: .; J gene: TRBJ2-1; CDR3 DNA: TGCGCCAGCGGCCCCCGGGACTATTCCTACAATGAGCAGTTCTTC; CDR3 protein: CASGPRDYSYNEQFF
D gene: .; V gene: TRBV5-6; clone size: .; J gene: TRBJ1-1; CDR3 DNA: TGTGCCAGCAGCTTGGATGGGGCAATGGGGCCTTTCTTT; CDR3 protein: CASSLDGAMGPFF
D gene: .; V gene: TRBV25-1; clone size: .; J gene: TRBJ2-1; CDR3 DNA: TGTGCCAGCAGCCCGAGGACTAATGAGCAGTTCTTC; CDR3 protein: CASSPRTNEQFF
D gene: TRBD1; V gene: TRBV9; clone size: few; J gene: TRBJ2-1; CDR3 DNA: TGTGCCAGCAGCCCCGGCCCCGGGACAGCCTTTTACAATGAGCAGTTCTTC; CDR3 protein: CASSPGPGTAFYNEQFF
D gene: TRBD1; V gene: TRBV7-8; clone size: .; J gene: TRBJ2-5; CDR3 DNA: TGTGCCAGCAGCTTAGGGGGACAGCTCCAAGAGACCCAGTACTTC; CDR3 protein: CASSLGGQLQETQYF
D gene: .; V gene: TRBV28; clone size: .; J gene: TRBJ1-5; CDR3 DNA: TGTGCCAGCAGCATGACAACACCCCTCCTGAATCAGCCCCAGCATTTT; CDR3 protein: CASSMTTPLLNQPQHF
D gene: TRBD1; V gene: TRBV14; clone size: .; J gene: TRBJ2-7; CDR3 DNA: TGTGCCAGCAGCCAAACGACAGGGAGCGAGCAGTACTTC; CDR3 protein: CASSQTTGSEQYF
D gene: .; V gene: TRBV27; clone size: .; J gene: TRBJ2-5; CDR3 DNA: TGTGCCAGCAGTTGGGGCCCTGGTGGCCAAGAGACCCAGTACTTC; CDR3 protein: CASSWGPGGQETQYF
D gene: .; V gene: TRBV19; clone size: .; J gene: TRBJ2-2; CDR3 DNA: TGTGCCAGTACCCTAGGAACAACGAACACCGGGGAGCTGTTTTTT; CDR3 protein: CASTLGTTNTGELFF
D gene: .; V gene: TRBV30; clone size: .; J gene: TRBJ1-5; CDR3 DNA: TGTGCCTGGAGTGGGGGGGACTGGGGAAATCAGCCCCAGCATTTT; CDR3 protein: CAWSGGDWGNQPQHF
D gene: .; V gene: TRBV9; clone size: once; J gene: TRBJ2-1; CDR3 DNA: TGTGCCAGCAGCGTAGTTGAGGGTTTATGGGTTTACAATGAGCAGTTCTTC; CDR3 protein: CASSVVEGLWVYNEQFF
D gene: .; V gene: TRBV29-1; clone size: few; J gene: TRBJ2-1; CDR3 DNA: TGCAGCGTTGAAAGGATGCGGGAGCAGTTCTTC; CDR3 protein: CSVERMREQFF
D gene: TRBD2; V gene: TRBV28; clone size: .; J gene: TRBJ2-1; CDR3 DNA: TGTGCCAGCGACCCCGGGACTAGCGGCCCGTTATCCTACAATGAGCAGTTCTTC; CDR3 protein: CASDPGTSGPLSYNEQFF
D gene: TRBD2; V gene: TRBV2; clone size: .; J gene: TRBJ2-3; CDR3 DNA: TGTGCCAGCAGTGAAGGTGCGAGAGCGGGAGGCACAGATACGCAGTATTTT; CDR3 protein: CASSEGARAGGTDTQYF
D gene: TRBD2; V gene: TRBV5-1; clone size: .; J gene: TRBJ2-7; CDR3 DNA: TGCGCCAGCAGCTTGAGCGGGGGGACGAATAGCGAGCAGTACTTC; CDR3 protein: CASSLSGGTNSEQYF
D gene: .; V gene: TRBV10-2; clone size: .; J gene: TRBJ2-7; CDR3 DNA: TGCGCCAGCAGACCCCGGGACAACTCCTACGAGCAGTACTTC; CDR3 protein: CASRPRDNSYEQYF
D gene: TRBD1; V gene: TRBV19; clone size: .; J gene: TRBJ1-1; CDR3 DNA: TGTGCCAGTAGTAACCTGGGACAGGACGGGGCGAACACTGAAGCTTTCTTT; CDR3 protein: CASSNLGQDGANTEAFF
D gene: .; V gene: TRBV19; clone size: .; J gene: TRBJ1-1; CDR3 DNA: TGTGCCAGTAGTAGCACACAGGACACTGAAGCTTTCTTT; CDR3 protein: CASSSTQDTEAFF
D gene: .; V gene: TRBV30; clone size: .; J gene: TRBJ1-2; CDR3 DNA: TGTGCCTGGAGTGTACAGAGATATGGCTACACCTTC; CDR3 protein: CAWSVQRYGYTF
D gene: .; V gene: TRBV4-1; clone size: few; J gene: TRBJ2-5; CDR3 DNA: TGCGCCAGCAGCCAAGATGGGGGCAGGGGACAAGAGACCCAGTACTTC; CDR3 protein: CASSQDGGRGQETQYF
D gene: .; V gene: TRBV28; clone size: few; J gene: TRBJ2-7; CDR3 DNA: TGTGCCAGCACCTCCCTCGGCAACTACGAGCAGTACTTC; CDR3 protein: CASTSLGNYEQYF
D gene: .; V gene: TRBV6-1; clone size: .; J gene: TRBJ1-5; CDR3 DNA: TGTGCCAGCAGTGATCGGGGGAATCAGCCCCAGCATTTT; CDR3 protein: CASSDRGNQPQHF
D gene: TRBD1; V gene: TRBV7-9; clone size: few; J gene: TRBJ1-2; CDR3 DNA: TGTGCCAGCAGCGCAGGGGGTTCGTATGGCTACACCTTC; CDR3 protein: CASSAGGSYGYTF
D gene: .; V gene: TRBV5-1; clone size: .; J gene: TRBJ2-3; CDR3 DNA: TGCGCCAGCAGCCCCACGACTAGCACAGATACGCAGTATTTT; CDR3 protein: CASSPTTSTDTQYF
D gene: TRBD1; V gene: TRBV5-1; clone size: .; J gene: TRBJ2-1; CDR3 DNA: TGCGCCAGCAGCTTTTCAGGGGGCTATGAGCAGTTCTTC; CDR3 protein: CASSFSGGYEQFF
D gene: .; V gene: TRBV6-5; clone size: .; J gene: TRBJ1-2; CDR3 DNA: TGTGCCAGCAGTTACTTGGCCCCACAGGGCCCCTATGGCTACACCTTC; CDR3 protein: CASSYLAPQGPYGYTF
D gene: TRBD1; V gene: TRBV28; clone size: .; J gene: TRBJ2-7; CDR3 DNA: TGTGCCAGCAGACCAGGCCGGGACAGGGGCTACGAGCAGTACTTC; CDR3 protein: CASRPGRDRGYEQYF
D gene: TRBD1; V gene: TRBV10-2; clone size: few; J gene: TRBJ1-1; CDR3 DNA: TGCGCCAGCAGCCTCGACAGGGGAGGACGCGTAACTGAAGCTTTCTTT; CDR3 protein: CASSLDRGGRVTEAFF
D gene: .; V gene: TRBV5-1; clone size: few; J gene: TRBJ2-7; CDR3 DNA: TGCGCCAGCAGCTCCCAAGTGGCAGGGAACGAGCAGTACTTC; CDR3 protein: CASSSQVAGNEQYF
D gene: TRBD2; V gene: TRBV9; clone size: .; J gene: TRBJ2-3; CDR3 DNA: TGTGCCAGCAGCGACGGACTAGGGGCTAGCACAGATACGCAGTATTTT; CDR3 protein: CASSDGLGASTDTQYF
D gene: .; V gene: TRBV5-6; clone size: .; J gene: TRBJ2-7; CDR3 DNA: TGTGCCAGCACCAGGGTCGACTCCTACGAGCAGTACTTC; CDR3 protein: CASTRVDSYEQYF